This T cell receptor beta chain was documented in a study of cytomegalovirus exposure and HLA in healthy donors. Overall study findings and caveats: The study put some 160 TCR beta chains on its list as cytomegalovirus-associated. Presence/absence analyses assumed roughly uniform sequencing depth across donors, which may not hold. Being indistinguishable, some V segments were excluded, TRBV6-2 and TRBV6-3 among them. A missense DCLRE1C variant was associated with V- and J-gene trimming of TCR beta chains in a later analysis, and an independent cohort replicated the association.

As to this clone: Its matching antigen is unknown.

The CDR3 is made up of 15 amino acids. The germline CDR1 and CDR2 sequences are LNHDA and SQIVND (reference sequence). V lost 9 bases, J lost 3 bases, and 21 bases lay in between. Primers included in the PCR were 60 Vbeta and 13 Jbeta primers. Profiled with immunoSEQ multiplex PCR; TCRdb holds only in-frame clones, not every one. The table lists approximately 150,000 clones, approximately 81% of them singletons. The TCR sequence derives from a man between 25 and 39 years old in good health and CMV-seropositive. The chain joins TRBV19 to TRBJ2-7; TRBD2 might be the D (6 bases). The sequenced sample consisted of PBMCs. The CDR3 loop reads CASELGLSRVYEQYV. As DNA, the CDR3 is TGTGCCAGCGAATTGGGACTCTCCAGGGTCTACGAGCAGTACGTC.